This T cell receptor beta chain originates from a study of blood T cell repertoires in COVID-19. Study summary: PBMCs, B-cell-depleted T cells, or T cells were the source of the cDNA or gDNA that made up the material.

This CDR3 has 13 amino acids. With 4 bases clipped from V and 8 bases from J, the junction kept 4 bases outside the gene matches. Germline-derived CDR1 and CDR2 are SGHNT and YENEEA. The study drew participants aged about 18 to 89 years from approximately 25 US areas. Participant-given clinical history determined each cohort assignment. In the authors' workflow: Reference gene primer amplification gave estimated nucleated cell counts. Generated by immunoSEQ multiplex PCR, the TCRdb table keeps only in-frame clones and is missing some. Clonal size and the V and J genes are those of that table, whereas D and trimming came from the DNA. The top ten hold 4.3% of the sample, which has some 210,000 clones, around 80% seen once.

This chain links TRBV11-3 with TRBJ1-2, with 10 bases that match TRBD1. This TCR derives from a man aged 30 to 39 with acute COVID-19. What was sequenced was PBMCs or T cells enriched from blood (not recorded which). CDR3 residues: CASSSGTGEGYTF. CDR3 coding DNA: TGTGCCAGCAGCTCAGGGACAGGGGAAGGCTACACCTTC.